The 24 T cell receptor beta chains below come from one sample, sequenced in a study of cytomegalovirus exposure and HLA in healthy donors. 60 Vbeta and 13 Jbeta primers were used in PCR. The table came from immunoSEQ multiplex PCR; TCRdb's copy has only in-frame clones and leaves some out. This sample has fewer than 110,000 clones; approximately 80% occur once, and the top ten carry 3.5% to 5%. Material: PBMCs. The receptors originated from a male donor in good health and CMV-seronegative.

The chain has TRBV27 and TRBJ2-5; D is undetermined. This CDR3 contains 15 residues. V lost 5 bases and J 5 bases, leaving 18 bases between the germline ends. CDR1 is MNHEY, CDR2 SMNVEV, per germline (reference sequence). The CDR3 DNA follows: TGTGCCAGCAGTCCCTCCCCCCTGAGTCGGGAGACCCAGTACTTC. Encoded protein: CASSPSPLSRETQYF.

This clone was detected once. This chain uses TRBV6-5 with TRBJ2-5; D possibly corresponds to TRBD2 (7 bases). The J call may be in error: the DNA end matches TRBJ2-7 better. CDR1 is MNHEY, CDR2 SVGAGI, per germline. CDR3 length: 13 amino acids. The CDR3 bases are TGTGCCAGCAGGGAGGGGGGGGAGTACGAGCAGTACTTC. It translates to CASREGGEYEQYF.

The V gene is TRBV7-6, the J gene TRBJ1-4, with 7 nucleotides matching TRBD1. The length of the CDR3 is 13 residues. The germline V gene encodes CDR1 SGHVS and CDR2 FNYEAQ. Losses at the gene ends were 5 bases for V and 8 bases for J; bases not matched to a gene: 5. The chain's CDR3 is CASSGRTGEKLFF. CDR3 nucleotide sequence: TGTGCCAGCAGCGGACGGACAGGAGAAAAACTGTTTTTT.

This clone was recorded once. This sequence joins TRBV9 and TRBJ2-2; 9 positions match TRBD1. The germline gives CDR1 SGDLS, CDR2 YYNGEE. CDR3 size: 16 residues. V was pared by 0 bases and J by 3 bases, with 3 bases of the junction left unmatched. This chain's CDR3 is CASSVGQGVYTGELFF. DNA of the CDR3: TGTGCCAGCAGCGTAGGACAGGGGGTTTACACCGGGGAGCTGTTTTTT. The variable domain in full, with the rest retrieved from reference TRBV9 and TRBJ2-2, is DSGVTQTPKHLITATGQRVTLRCSPRSGDLSVYWYQQSLDQGLQFLIQYYNGEERAKGNILERFSAQQFPDLHSELNLSSLELGDSALYFCASSVGQGVYTGELFFGEGSRLTVL.

The chain employs TRBV19 and TRBJ2-1; 8 bases are a match to TRBD1. This CDR3 spans 13 amino acids. Germline V CDR1 and CDR2: LNHDA, SQIVND (reference sequence). The CDR3 loop reads CASSDRGYNEQFF. The CDR3 bases are TGTGCTAGTTCAGACAGGGGCTACAATGAGCAGTTCTTC.

This clone turned up a few times. The chain carries TRBV6-5 and TRBJ1-1, with D possibly matching TRBD1 (5 bases). With 7 bases removed from V and 2 bases from J, the gap between germline ends came to 17 bases. CDR3 length: 15 residues. The germline V gene has CDR1 MNHEY and CDR2 SVGAGI. In DNA, the CDR3 is TGTGCCAGCATGCACAGGTCCGTCGAAAACACTGAAGCTTTCTTT. It yields the protein CASMHRSVENTEAFF.

The V gene is TRBV4-1, the J gene TRBJ2-5; 9 bases map to TRBD2. V was pared by 6 bases and J by 4 bases, with 6 bases of the junction left unmatched. The germline V gene encodes CDR1 MGHRA and CDR2 YSYEKL. The CDR3 covers 14 residues. CDR3 coding DNA: TGCGCCAGCAGTTTAGCGGGAGTGGGAGAGACCCAGTACTTC. This sequence encodes CASSLAGVGETQYF.

The chain is built from TRBV5-4 and TRBJ2-7; D remains unclear. Germline V CDR1 and CDR2: SGHNT, YYREEE (reference sequence). The CDR3 extends over 15 amino acids. With 4 bases removed from V and 1 base from J, the gap between germline ends came to 15 bases. CDR3 DNA: TGTGCCAGCAGCCCATGGTTAGGCGGATCCTACGAGCAGTACTTC. Translating gives CASSPWLGGSYEQYF.

This sequence joins TRBV18 and TRBJ2-7, with TRBD2 identical over 11 bases. The germline CDR1 and CDR2 sequences are KGHSH and LQKENI. V lost 3 bases and J lost 3; bases outside the gene matches: 4. This CDR3 spans 15 amino acids. Here the CDR3 DNA reads TGTGCCAGCTCACCGAGTACTAGCGGGAGCTACGAGCAGTACTTC. Translating gives CASSPSTSGSYEQYF.

The V gene is TRBV11-2, the J gene TRBJ1-5; a possible D gene is TRBD1 (6 bases). Germline lookup yields CDR1 SGHAT and CDR2 FQNNGV. The CDR3 runs 16 residues. V was shortened by 1 base and J by 5 bases, with 15 bases between the two germline ends. Here the CDR3 reads CASSLVNREFDQPQHF. The CDR3 nucleotides read TGTGCCAGCAGCTTAGTTAACAGGGAGTTTGATCAGCCCCAGCATTTT.

The count of this clone is one. V gene TRBV11-3 combines with J gene TRBJ2-2; tentative D call: TRBD2 (5 bases). V lost 5 bases to trimming and J lost 5 bases, with 15 bases between them. Germline lookup yields CDR1 SGHNT and CDR2 YENEEA. The length of the CDR3 is 15 residues. In nucleotides, the CDR3 is TGTGCCAGCAGCCAGGCAACGGGGAAGACCGGGGAGCTGTTTTTT. This sequence encodes CASSQATGKTGELFF.

The CDR3 nucleotides are TGCGCCAGCAGCCAAGTTTCGACTACCTCCTACGAGCAGTACTTC. Amino acid sequence: CASSQVSTTSYEQYF. V gene TRBV4-1 combines with J gene TRBJ2-7; weak D call: TRBD2 (5 bases). CDR1 and CDR2 (germline): MGHRA, YSYEKL. Deletions cut 1 base from V and 0 bases from J, with 10 bases between. The CDR3 has 15 amino acids.

The chain employs TRBV2 and TRBJ1-4; D possibly corresponds to TRBD1 (6 bases). Germline loops: CDR1 SNHLY, CDR2 FYNNEI. Trimming took off 8 bases at V and 0 bases at J, with 16 bases between the two ends. The CDR3 totals 16 residues. As DNA, the CDR3 is TGTGCCAGCGTATACAGGGAACCTGCAACTAATGAAAAACTGTTTTTT. Its protein product is CASVYREPATNEKLFF.

The rearrangement joins TRBV7-9 to TRBJ2-2; 12 bases are a match to TRBD1. J gave up 7 bases and V 5 bases, and 14 bases lay outside the gene matches. Germline V gene sequence: CDR1 SEHNR, CDR2 FQNEAQ (reference sequence). This CDR3 is 18 amino acids long. The CDR3 reads CASSVTRAGQGASGELFF. The CDR3, as DNA: TGTGCCAGCAGCGTCACCCGCGCGGGACAGGGGGCTAGCGGGGAGCTGTTTTTT.

V is TRBV2 and J is TRBJ1-5; TRBD1 is a possible D gene (6 bases). The germline V gene encodes CDR1 SNHLY and CDR2 FYNNEI. Deletions cut 4 bases from V and 7 bases from J, with 17 bases between. The length of the CDR3 is 15 residues. CDR3 DNA: TGTGCCAGCAGTGGCACACAGGGTCTCCTACAGCCCCAGCATTTT. This codes for CASSGTQGLLQPQHF.

The chain combines TRBV6-1 with TRBJ2-1, with TRBD2 matching over 13 bases. With V trimmed by 4 bases and J by 3 bases, 9 bases remained unmatched. CDR1 and CDR2 (germline): MNHNS, SASEGT. The CDR3 totals 18 residues. Here the CDR3 DNA reads TGTGCCAGCAGTGCCCGGACTAGCGGGAGCCCGATCTACAATGAGCAGTTCTTC. Its protein is CASSARTSGSPIYNEQFF.

This clone was picked up a small number of times. V and J are TRBV11-1 and TRBJ2-5; TRBD2 agrees at 12 bases. Losses at the gene ends were 4 bases for V and 4 bases for J; bases not matched to a gene: 4. The CDR3 totals 15 residues. Germline assignment: CDR1 SGHAT and CDR2 FQDESV (reference sequence). CDR3 amino acids: CASSYLAGGPETQYF. The CDR3 nucleotides are TGTGCCAGCAGCTATCTAGCGGGAGGGCCAGAGACCCAGTACTTC.

This chain links TRBV13 with TRBJ2-1; D possibly corresponds to TRBD1 (6 bases). With 5 bases removed from V and 4 bases from J, the gap between germline ends came to 9 bases. Per the germline V gene, CDR1 is PRHDT and CDR2 is FYEKMQ (reference sequence). This CDR3 contains 13 residues. The CDR3 sequence is CASSRTGYNEQFF. CDR3 DNA: TGTGCCAGCAGCAGAACAGGGTACAATGAGCAGTTCTTC.

This clone was seen a handful of times. The gene calls are TRBV6-5 and TRBJ1-1; D perhaps matches TRBD1 (5 bases). CDR1 is MNHEY and CDR2 is SVGAGI in the germline V gene. The CDR3 is 14 residues long. V lost 0 bases to trimming and J lost 4 bases, with 9 bases between them. The CDR3 reads CASSYSQGSTEAFF. The CDR3 DNA is TGTGCCAGCAGTTACTCCCAGGGTAGCACTGAAGCTTTCTTT.

This clone has more than one count but fewer than ten. The chain combines TRBV5-6 with TRBJ2-7; D perhaps matches TRBD2 (5 bases). This CDR3 has 13 residues. V lost 4 bases and J lost 2, with 10 bases in between. CDR1 is SGHDT and CDR2 is YYEEEE in the germline V gene. CDR3 amino acids: CASSRDFTYEQYF. DNA for the CDR3: TGTGCCAGCAGCCGGGATTTCACCTACGAGCAGTACTTC.

The rearrangement links TRBV6-1 to TRBJ2-3; maybe TRBD2 (5 bases). Germline V gene data show CDR1 as MNHNS and CDR2 as SASEGT. V was clipped by 10 bases and J by 5 bases, with 16 bases between them. This CDR3 contains 13 residues. The CDR3 sequence: CATGLLWLDTQYF. CDR3 bases: TGTGCCACCGGACTCCTGTGGTTAGATACGCAGTATTTT.

The chain carries TRBV28 and TRBJ2-7; 7 bases match TRBD1. Trimming cost V 6 bases and J 2 bases; bases outside gene matches: 10. This CDR3 spans 15 amino acids. CDR1 is MDHEN, CDR2 SYDVKM, per germline. The CDR3 nucleotides are TGTGCCAGCAGCTCGACAGGGCCATCCCCCTACGAGCAGTACTTC. It is translated as CASSSTGPSPYEQYF.

The chain joins TRBV5-1 to TRBJ2-3; 9 positions match TRBD2. J gave up 1 base and V 3 bases, and 3 bases lay outside the gene matches. The germline V gene encodes CDR1 SGHRS and CDR2 YFSETQ. The CDR3 extends over 15 amino acids. Written as DNA, the CDR3 is TGCGCCAGCAGCTCCTGGACTAGCGGCACAGATACGCAGTATTTT. Translated: CASSSWTSGTDTQYF.

The chain is built from TRBV5-4 and TRBJ2-1; 11 nucleotides match TRBD2. The CDR3 sequence is 17 residues long. With V trimmed by 2 bases and J by 5 bases, 9 bases remained unmatched. Germline V gene sequence: CDR1 SGHNT, CDR2 YYREEE (reference sequence). DNA of the CDR3: TGTGCCAGCAGCTTACGACCCGGGACTAGCGGTGACAATGAGCAGTTCTTC. Encoded protein: CASSLRPGTSGDNEQFF.